The 13 T cell receptor beta chains listed next were all sequenced from one sample in a study of somatic mutations in cytotoxic T cells in rheumatoid arthritis. Measured with immunoSEQ multiplex PCR; TCRdb has only the in-frame clones, and not every one. The sample gives roughly 18,000 clones, more than 70% of which show up once; over 25% is in the top ten. Sequencing used CD8+ T cells sorted from blood. The receptors were sampled from an adult with rheumatoid arthritis.

This clone was counted a single time. The rearrangement links TRBV28 to TRBJ2-7, with D perhaps assigned TRBD1 or TRBD2 (5 bases each). With 5 bases removed from V and 2 bases from J, the gap between germline ends came to 16 bases. The CDR3 covers 15 residues. Per germline, CDR1 MDHEN and CDR2 SYDVKM. The CDR3 sequence: CASSPRDARTYEQYF. CDR3 DNA: TGTGCCAGCAGTCCCCGGGACGCCCGGACCTACGAGCAGTACTTC.

The count of this clone is one. The chain employs TRBV19 and TRBJ2-1; possible D gene TRBD2, 5 bases. The germline V and J ends were trimmed by 5 bases and 6 bases, with 20 bases remaining between them. The CDR3 loop spans 16 amino acids. Germline loops: CDR1 LNHDA, CDR2 SQIVND (reference sequence). CDR3: CASSPPSVGVGNEQFF. As DNA, the CDR3 is TGTGCCAGTAGTCCCCCCTCAGTCGGGGTTGGCAATGAGCAGTTCTTC.

This clone was counted a single time. The identical CDR3 is also encoded by other nucleotide sequences in the sample. The chain carries TRBV19 and TRBJ2-7; D remains unclear. CDR1 LNHDA and CDR2 SQIVND come from the germline V gene (reference sequence). V was cut by 3 bases and J by 0 bases, with 9 bases left in between. CDR3 length equals 14 residues. CDR3 in amino acids: CASSIGGDSYEQYF. The DNA of the CDR3 is TGTGCCAGTAGTATTGGCGGAGACTCCTACGAGCAGTACTTC.

V gene TRBV13 combines with J gene TRBJ2-2; D not resolved. The CDR3 runs 13 residues. Per the germline V gene, CDR1 is PRHDT and CDR2 is FYEKMQ (reference sequence). The ends were cut back, 8 bases at V and 1 base at J, with 8 bases in the middle. CDR3 residues: CASAPRNTGELFF. In DNA form, the CDR3 reads TGTGCCAGCGCCCCCCGGAACACCGGGGAGCTGTTTTTT.

In regard to this clone: One end of the junction does not line up with germline, which may come from a read error. The chain links TRBV7-7 to TRBJ2-3; 8 bases map to TRBD2. Per the germline V gene, CDR1 is SSHAT and CDR2 is FNYEAQ (reference sequence). This CDR3 is 15 amino acids long. The CDR3, as DNA: TGTGCTAGCAGCCCAAGCGGACTAGCTGGGGATACGCAGTATTTT. Amino acid sequence: CASSPSGLAGDTQYF.

The chain joins TRBV6-5 to TRBJ2-5; 8 bases fit TRBD1. The CDR3 contains 15 residues. Per germline, CDR1 MNHEY and CDR2 SVGAGI. The V and J ends lost 7 bases and 1 base, in that order; junction bases with no gene match: 8. CDR3 DNA: TGTGCCAGCACCCTGAGACAGGGGCTCCAAGAGACCCAGTACTTC. The encoded protein is CASTLRQGLQETQYF.

V and J are TRBV7-9 and TRBJ2-5, with a tentative D call TRBD1 (5 bases). This CDR3 is built from 14 residues. Trimming cost V 3 bases and J 2 bases, with 10 bases left between them. The germline V gene has CDR1 SEHNR and CDR2 FQNEAQ (reference sequence). This CDR3 reads CASSFTRTQETQYF. The DNA for the CDR3 is TGTGCCAGCAGCTTTACCCGGACACAAGAGACCCAGTACTTC.

The rearrangement uses TRBV6-5 and TRBJ1-1; D gene ambiguous. This CDR3 has 13 amino acids. The germline CDR1 and CDR2 sequences are MNHEY and SVGAGI. V was pared by 6 bases and J by 0 bases, with 8 bases between. The CDR3 DNA sequence: TGTGCCAGCAGATGGGGAATGAACACTGAAGCTTTCTTT. Translated, it gives CASRWGMNTEAFF.

This clone was detected only once. This chain links TRBV7-2 with TRBJ2-1, with D hard to call. CDR1 and CDR2 from the germline V gene are SGHTA and FQGNSA. This CDR3 is built from 14 residues. V was clipped by 6 bases and J by 5 bases, with 14 bases between them. The CDR3 loop reads CASSHLSWNNEQFF. CDR3 coding DNA: TGTGCCAGCAGTCATCTGTCGTGGAACAATGAGCAGTTCTTC.

V is TRBV6-4 and J is TRBJ1-5; no definite D call. Germline assignment: CDR1 MRHNA and CDR2 SNTAGT. Trimming shortened V by 3 bases and J by 1 base, and 10 bases separated the two germline ends. CDR3 size: 15 residues. CDR3 coding DNA: TGTGCCAGCAGTGAATACGGTGGAAGCAATCAGCCCCAGCATTTT. This translates into CASSEYGGSNQPQHF.

The chain carries TRBV4-1 and TRBJ1-1; possibly TRBD1 for D (6 bases). The germline gives CDR1 MGHRA, CDR2 YSYEKL. The ends were cut back, 8 bases at V and 4 bases at J, with 20 bases in the middle. The CDR3 totals 15 residues. CDR3 sequence (DNA): TGCGCCAGCTACCCGGGGCAGGGGAGGGGCACTGAAGCTTTCTTT. Translating it yields CASYPGQGRGTEAFF.

This clone was observed a single time. V usage is TRBV19 and J usage is TRBJ2-2, with 10 nucleotides matching TRBD1. V was pared by 5 bases and J by 0 bases, with 15 bases of the junction left unmatched. The germline CDR1 and CDR2 sequences are LNHDA and SQIVND (reference sequence). The CDR3 runs to 20 residues. The CDR3 bases are TGTGCCAGTAGTCCCCCTCCACCGGGACAGGGGACACCGAACACCGGGGAGCTGTTTTTT. It codes for CASSPPPPGQGTPNTGELFF.

This clone has only a few counts. V is TRBV28 and J is TRBJ1-2; tentatively, D is TRBD1 (6 bases). The CDR3 consists of 12 residues. Germline V lookup: CDR1 MDHEN, CDR2 SYDVKM. Between the trimmed V and J ends, which lost 7 bases and 6 bases, there was a span of 12 bases. CDR3 bases: TGTGCCAGCATAGGGCAGGGGCATGGCTACACCTTC. Protein sequence: CASIGQGHGYTF.